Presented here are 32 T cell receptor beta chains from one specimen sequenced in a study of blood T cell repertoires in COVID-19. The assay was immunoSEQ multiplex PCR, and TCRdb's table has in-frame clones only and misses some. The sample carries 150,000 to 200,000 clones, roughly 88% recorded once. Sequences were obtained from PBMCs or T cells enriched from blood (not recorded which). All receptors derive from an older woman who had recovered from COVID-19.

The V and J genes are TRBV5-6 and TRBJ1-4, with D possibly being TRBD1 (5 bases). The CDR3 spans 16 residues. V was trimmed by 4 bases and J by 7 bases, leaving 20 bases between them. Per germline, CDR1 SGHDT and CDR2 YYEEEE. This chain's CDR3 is CASSQGQGKGFEKLFF. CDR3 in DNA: TGTGCCAGCAGCCAAGGGCAGGGAAAGGGGTTTGAAAAACTGTTTTTT.

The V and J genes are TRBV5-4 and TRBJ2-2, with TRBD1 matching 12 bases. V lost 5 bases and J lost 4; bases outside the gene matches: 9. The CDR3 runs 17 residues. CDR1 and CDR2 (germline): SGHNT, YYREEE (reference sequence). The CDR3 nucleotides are TGTGCCAGCAGTCGGGACAGGGGGCAATCGGGCACCGGGGAGCTGTTTTTT. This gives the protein CASSRDRGQSGTGELFF.

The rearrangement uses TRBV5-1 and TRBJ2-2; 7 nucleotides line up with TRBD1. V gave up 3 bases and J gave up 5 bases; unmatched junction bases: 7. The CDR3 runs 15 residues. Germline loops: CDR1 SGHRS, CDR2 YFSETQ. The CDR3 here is CASSYYRGETGELFF. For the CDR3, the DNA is TGCGCCAGCAGCTACTACAGGGGCGAGACCGGGGAGCTGTTTTTT.

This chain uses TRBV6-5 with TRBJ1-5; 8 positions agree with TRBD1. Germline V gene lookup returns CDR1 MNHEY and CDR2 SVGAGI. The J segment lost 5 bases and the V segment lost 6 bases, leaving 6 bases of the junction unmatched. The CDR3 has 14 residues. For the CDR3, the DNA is TGTGCCAGCAGCTCAGACAGGGGATATCAGCCCCAGCATTTT. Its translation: CASSSDRGYQPQHF.

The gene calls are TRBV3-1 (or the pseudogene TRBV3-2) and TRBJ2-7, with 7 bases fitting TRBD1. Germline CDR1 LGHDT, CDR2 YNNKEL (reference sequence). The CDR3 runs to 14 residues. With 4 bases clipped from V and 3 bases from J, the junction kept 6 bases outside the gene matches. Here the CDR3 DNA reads TGTGCCAGCAGCCGGACAGGTGGGTACTACGAGCAGTACTTC. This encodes CASSRTGGYYEQYF.

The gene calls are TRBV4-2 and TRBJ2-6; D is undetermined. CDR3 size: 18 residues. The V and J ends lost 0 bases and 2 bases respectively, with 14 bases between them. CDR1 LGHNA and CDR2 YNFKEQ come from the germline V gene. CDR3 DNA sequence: TGTGCCAGCAGCCAAGATCCTTCACAGTCGGCTGGGGCCAACGTCCTGACTTTC. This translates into CASSQDPSQSAGANVLTF.

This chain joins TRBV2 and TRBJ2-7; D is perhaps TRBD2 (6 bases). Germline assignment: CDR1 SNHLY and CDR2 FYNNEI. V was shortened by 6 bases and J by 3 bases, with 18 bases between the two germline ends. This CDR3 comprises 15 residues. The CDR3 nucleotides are TGTGCCAGCAGCGACCGGGCGGGACGGGGCTACGAGCAGTACTTC. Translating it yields CASSDRAGRGYEQYF.

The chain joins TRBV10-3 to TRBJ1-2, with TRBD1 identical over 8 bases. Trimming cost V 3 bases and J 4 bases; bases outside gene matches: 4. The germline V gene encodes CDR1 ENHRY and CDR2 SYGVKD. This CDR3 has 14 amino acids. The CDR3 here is CAISDRGQGYGYTF. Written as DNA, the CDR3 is TGTGCCATCAGTGACAGGGGGCAAGGCTATGGCTACACCTTC.

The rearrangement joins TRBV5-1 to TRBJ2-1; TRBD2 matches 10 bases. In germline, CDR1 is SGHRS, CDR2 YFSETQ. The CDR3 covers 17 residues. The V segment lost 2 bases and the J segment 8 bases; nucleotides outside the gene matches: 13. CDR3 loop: CASSFGPSGGGGDEQFF. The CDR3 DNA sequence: TGCGCCAGCAGCTTTGGTCCTAGCGGGGGAGGGGGCGATGAGCAGTTCTTC.

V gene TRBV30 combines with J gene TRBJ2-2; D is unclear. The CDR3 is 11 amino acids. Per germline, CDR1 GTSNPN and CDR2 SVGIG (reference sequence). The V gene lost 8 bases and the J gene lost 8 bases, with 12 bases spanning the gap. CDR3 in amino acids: CARRGVGELFF. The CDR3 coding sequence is TGTGCCCGAAGAGGTGTTGGGGAGCTGTTTTTT.

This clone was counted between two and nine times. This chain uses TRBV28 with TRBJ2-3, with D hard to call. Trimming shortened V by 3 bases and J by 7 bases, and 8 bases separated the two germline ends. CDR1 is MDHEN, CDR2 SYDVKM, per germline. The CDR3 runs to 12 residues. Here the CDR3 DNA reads TGTGCCAGCAGTTTTCCGAGGAATACGCAGTATTTT. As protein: CASSFPRNTQYF.

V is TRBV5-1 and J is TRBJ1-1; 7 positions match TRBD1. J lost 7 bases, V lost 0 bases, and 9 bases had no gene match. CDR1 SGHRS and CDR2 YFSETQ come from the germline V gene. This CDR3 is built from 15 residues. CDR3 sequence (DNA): TGCGCCAGCAGCTTGGGACAGGGAGACGGCATTGAAGCTTTCTTT. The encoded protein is CASSLGQGDGIEAFF.

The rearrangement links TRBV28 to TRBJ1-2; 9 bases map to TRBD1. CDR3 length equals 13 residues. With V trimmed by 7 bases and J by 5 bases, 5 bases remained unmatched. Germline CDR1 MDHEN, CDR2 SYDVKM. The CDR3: CASTPGTGYGYTF. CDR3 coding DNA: TGTGCCAGCACCCCCGGGACAGGGTATGGCTACACCTTC.

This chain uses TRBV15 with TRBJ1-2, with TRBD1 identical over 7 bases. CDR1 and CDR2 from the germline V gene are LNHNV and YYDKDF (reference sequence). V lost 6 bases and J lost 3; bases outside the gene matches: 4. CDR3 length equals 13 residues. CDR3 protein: CATRGRGDYGYTF. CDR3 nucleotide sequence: TGTGCCACCAGAGGCAGGGGGGACTATGGCTACACCTTC.

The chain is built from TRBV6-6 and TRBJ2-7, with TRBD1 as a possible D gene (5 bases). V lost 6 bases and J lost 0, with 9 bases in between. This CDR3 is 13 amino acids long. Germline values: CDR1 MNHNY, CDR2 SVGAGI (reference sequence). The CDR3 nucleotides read TGTGCCAGCAGCGGACACAGCTCCTACGAGCAGTACTTC. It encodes CASSGHSSYEQYF.

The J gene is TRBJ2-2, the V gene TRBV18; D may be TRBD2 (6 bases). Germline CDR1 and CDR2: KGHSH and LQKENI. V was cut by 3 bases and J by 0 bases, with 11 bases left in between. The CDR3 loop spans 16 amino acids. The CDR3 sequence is CASSPLAGSNTGELFF. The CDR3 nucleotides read TGTGCCAGCTCACCCCTTGCGGGGTCGAACACCGGGGAGCTGTTTTTT.

The CDR3 DNA sequence: TGTGCCAGCAGCCTTAGTCAAACGGGAAAACTGTTTTTT. Its protein product is CASSLSQTGKLFF. The chain couples TRBV11-1 to TRBJ1-4, with D uncertain. The germline gives CDR1 SGHAT, CDR2 FQDESV (reference sequence). Trimming took off 5 bases at V and 10 bases at J, with 14 bases between the two ends. This CDR3 comprises 13 residues.

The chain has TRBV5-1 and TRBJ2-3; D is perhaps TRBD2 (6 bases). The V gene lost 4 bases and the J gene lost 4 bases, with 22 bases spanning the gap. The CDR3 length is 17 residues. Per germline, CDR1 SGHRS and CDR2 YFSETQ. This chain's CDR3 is CASSIALTRQGADTQYF. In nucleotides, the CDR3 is TGCGCCAGCAGCATCGCACTGACTAGGCAGGGAGCAGATACGCAGTATTTT.

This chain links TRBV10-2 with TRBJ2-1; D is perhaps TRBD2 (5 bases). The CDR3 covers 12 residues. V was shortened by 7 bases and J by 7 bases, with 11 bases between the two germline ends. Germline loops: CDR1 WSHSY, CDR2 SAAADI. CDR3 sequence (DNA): TGCGCCAGCACCATGGGAGTTAATGAGCAGTTCTTC. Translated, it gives CASTMGVNEQFF.

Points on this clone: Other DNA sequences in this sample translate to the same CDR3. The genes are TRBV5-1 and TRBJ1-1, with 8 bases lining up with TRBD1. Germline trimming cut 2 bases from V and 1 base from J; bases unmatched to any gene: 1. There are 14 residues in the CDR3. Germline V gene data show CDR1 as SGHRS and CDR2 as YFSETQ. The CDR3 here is CASSLDRGNTEAFF. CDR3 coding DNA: TGCGCCAGCAGCTTAGACAGGGGGAACACTGAAGCTTTCTTT.

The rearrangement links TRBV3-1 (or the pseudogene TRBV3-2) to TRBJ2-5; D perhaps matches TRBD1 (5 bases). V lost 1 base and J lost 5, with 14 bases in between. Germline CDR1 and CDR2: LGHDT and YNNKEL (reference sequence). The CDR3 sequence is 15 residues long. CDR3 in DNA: TGTGCCAGCAGCCAAGGGGGCCAAATTTGGGAGACCCAGTACTTC. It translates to CASSQGGQIWETQYF.

The CDR3 loop is CATWADTEAFF. The CDR3 DNA sequence: TGTGCCACCTGGGCAGACACTGAAGCTTTCTTT. The rearrangement uses TRBV19 and TRBJ1-1, with unresolved D. V was trimmed by 10 bases and J by 3 bases, leaving 9 bases between them. The CDR3 has 11 amino acids. Germline V gives CDR1 LNHDA, CDR2 SQIVND (reference sequence).

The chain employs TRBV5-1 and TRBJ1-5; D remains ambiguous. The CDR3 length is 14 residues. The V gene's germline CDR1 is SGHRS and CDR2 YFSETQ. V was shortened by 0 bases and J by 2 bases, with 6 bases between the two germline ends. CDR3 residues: CASSLEHGNQPQHF. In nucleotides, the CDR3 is TGCGCCAGCAGCTTGGAGCATGGCAATCAGCCCCAGCATTTT.

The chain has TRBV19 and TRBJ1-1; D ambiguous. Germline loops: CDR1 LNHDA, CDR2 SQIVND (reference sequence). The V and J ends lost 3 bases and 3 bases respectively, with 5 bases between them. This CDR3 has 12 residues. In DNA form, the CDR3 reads TGTGCCAGTAGTATTGCGGACACTGAAGCTTTCTTT. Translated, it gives CASSIADTEAFF.

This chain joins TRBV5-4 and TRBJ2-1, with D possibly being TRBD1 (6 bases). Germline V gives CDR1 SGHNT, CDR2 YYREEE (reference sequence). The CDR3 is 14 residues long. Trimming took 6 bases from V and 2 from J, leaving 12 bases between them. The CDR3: CASTRGGTYNEQFF. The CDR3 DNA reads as TGTGCCAGCACCCGAGGGGGTACCTACAATGAGCAGTTCTTC.

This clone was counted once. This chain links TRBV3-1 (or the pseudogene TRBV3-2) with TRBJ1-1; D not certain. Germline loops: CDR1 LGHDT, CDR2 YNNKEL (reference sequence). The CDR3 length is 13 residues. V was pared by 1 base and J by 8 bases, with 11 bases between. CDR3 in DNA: TGTGCCAGCAGCCAAGTTGGCGGCGCCGAAGCTTTCTTT. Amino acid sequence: CASSQVGGAEAFF.

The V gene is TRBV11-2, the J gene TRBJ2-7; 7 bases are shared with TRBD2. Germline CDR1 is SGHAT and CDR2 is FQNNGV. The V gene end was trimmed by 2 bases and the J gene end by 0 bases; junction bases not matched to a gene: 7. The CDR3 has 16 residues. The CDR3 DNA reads TGTGCCAGCAGCTTAATGGGAGGGGTATTCTCCTACGAGCAGTACTTC. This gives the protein CASSLMGGVFSYEQYF.

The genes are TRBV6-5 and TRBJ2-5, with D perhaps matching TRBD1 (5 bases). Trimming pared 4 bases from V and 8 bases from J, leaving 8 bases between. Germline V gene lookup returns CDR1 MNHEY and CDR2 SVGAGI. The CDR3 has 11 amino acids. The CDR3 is CASSFQGTQYF. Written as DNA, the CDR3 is TGTGCCAGCAGTTTTCAGGGAACCCAGTACTTC.

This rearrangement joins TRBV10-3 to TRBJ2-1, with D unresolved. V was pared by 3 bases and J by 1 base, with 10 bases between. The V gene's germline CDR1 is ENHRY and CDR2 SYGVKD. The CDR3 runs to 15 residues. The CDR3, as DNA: TGTGCCATCAGTGAAGCCGAAATTTCCTACAATGAGCAGTTCTTC. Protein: CAISEAEISYNEQFF.

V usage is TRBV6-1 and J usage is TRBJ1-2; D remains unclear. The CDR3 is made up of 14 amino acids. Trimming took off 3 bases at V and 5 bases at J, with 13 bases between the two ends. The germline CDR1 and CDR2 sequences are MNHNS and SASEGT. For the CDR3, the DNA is TGTGCCAGCAGTGAGGACGGAGGAATTTATGGCTACACCTTC. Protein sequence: CASSEDGGIYGYTF.

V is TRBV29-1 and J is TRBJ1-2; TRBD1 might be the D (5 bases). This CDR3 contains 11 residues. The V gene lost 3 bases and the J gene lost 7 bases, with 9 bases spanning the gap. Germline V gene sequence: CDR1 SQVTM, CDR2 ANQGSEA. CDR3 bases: TGCAGCGTTGATTGGGGCGGTGGCTACACCTTC. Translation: CSVDWGGGYTF.

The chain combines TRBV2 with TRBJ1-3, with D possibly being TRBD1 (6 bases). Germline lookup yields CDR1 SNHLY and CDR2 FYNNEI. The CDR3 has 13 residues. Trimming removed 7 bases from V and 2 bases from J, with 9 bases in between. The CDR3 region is CASNRGTGNTIYF. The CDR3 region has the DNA TGTGCCAGCAATAGGGGGACTGGAAACACCATATATTTT.